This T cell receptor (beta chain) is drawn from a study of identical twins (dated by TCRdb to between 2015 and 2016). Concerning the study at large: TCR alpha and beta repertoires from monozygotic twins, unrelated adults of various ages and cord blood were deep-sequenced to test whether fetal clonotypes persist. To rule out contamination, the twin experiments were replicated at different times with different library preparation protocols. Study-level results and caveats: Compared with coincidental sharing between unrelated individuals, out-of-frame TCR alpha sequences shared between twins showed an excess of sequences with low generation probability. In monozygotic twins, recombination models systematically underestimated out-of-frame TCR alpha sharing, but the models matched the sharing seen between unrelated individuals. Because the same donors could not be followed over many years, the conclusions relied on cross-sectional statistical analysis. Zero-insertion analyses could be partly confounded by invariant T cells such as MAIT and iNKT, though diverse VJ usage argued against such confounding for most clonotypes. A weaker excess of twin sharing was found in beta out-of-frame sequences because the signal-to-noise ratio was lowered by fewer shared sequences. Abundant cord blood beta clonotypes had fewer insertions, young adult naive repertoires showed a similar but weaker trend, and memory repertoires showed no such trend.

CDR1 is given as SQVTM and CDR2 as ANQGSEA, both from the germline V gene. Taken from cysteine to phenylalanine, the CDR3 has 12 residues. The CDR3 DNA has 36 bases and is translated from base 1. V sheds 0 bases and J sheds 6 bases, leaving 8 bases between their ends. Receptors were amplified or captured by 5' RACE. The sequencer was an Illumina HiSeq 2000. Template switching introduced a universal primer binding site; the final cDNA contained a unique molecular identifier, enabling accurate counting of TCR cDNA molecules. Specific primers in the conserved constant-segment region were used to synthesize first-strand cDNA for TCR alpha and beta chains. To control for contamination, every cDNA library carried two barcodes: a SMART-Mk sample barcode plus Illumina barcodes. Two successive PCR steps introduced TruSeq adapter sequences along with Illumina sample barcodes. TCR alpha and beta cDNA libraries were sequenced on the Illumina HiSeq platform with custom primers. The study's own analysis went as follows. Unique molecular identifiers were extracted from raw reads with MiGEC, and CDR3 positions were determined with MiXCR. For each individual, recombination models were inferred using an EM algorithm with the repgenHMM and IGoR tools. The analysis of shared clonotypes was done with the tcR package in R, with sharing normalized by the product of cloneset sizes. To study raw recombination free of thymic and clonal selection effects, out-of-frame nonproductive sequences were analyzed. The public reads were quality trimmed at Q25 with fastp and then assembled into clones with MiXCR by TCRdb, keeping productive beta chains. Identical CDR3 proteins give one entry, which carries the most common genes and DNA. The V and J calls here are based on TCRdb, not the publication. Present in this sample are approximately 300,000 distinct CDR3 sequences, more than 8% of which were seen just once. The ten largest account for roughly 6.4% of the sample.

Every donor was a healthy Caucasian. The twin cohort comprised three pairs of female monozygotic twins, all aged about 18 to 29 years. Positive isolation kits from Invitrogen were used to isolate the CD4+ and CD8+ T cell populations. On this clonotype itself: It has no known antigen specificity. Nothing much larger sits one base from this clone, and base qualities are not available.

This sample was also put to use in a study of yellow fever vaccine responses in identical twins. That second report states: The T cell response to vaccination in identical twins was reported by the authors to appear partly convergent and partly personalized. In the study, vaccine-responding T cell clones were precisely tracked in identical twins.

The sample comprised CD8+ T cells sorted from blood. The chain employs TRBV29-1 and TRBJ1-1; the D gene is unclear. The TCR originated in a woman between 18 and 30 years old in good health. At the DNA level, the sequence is TGCAGCGTTGAAGAATTGGAGCCTGAAGCTTTCTTT. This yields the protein CSVEELEPEAFF.